What follows is one T cell receptor beta chain and its context. Its specificity is not known. This record belongs to a study of T cell responses to AZD1222 COVID-19 vaccine. Sequencing was performed with immunoSEQ multiplex PCR; in TCRdb, only in-frame clones are kept and a portion is missing. This sample has roughly 110,000 clones, with 87% found just once. Study-level points and caveats: After the peak T cell response, and only then, were repertoires sampled. White British people made up most donors, females outnumbered males, and clonal diversity was possibly underestimated.

Trimming took off 4 bases at V and 5 bases at J, with 8 bases between the two ends. The CDR3 has 12 residues. Germline V lookup: CDR1 SEHNR, CDR2 FQNEAQ (reference sequence). Sequencing used peripheral blood, obtained 28 days after the second AZD1222 dose. This receptor was identified in an adult who received the AZD1222 COVID-19 vaccine. The chain has TRBV7-9 and TRBJ1-2, with D uncertain. CDR3 residues: CASSSTGYGYTF. The CDR3 DNA reads TGTGCCAGCAGCTCCACGGGATATGGCTACACCTTC.